The TCR beta chain under discussion was sequenced for a study of T cell responses to AZD1222 COVID-19 vaccine. Study outcomes and limitations: Breadth and depth of Spike-specific TCRs rose after two AZD1222 doses. After the peak T cell response, and only then, were repertoires sampled.

CDR3 length: 13 amino acids. Germline V gives CDR1 SGHAT, CDR2 FQNNGV. The V gene lost 0 bases and the J gene lost 2 bases, with 3 bases spanning the gap. Sequenced by immunoSEQ multiplex PCR; TCRdb stores in-frame clones only, minus some. The table shows around 110,000 clones, with 80% to 90% occurring only once. A note on this clone: Its antigen is unknown.

The V gene is TRBV11-2, the J gene TRBJ2-3; D is ambiguous. The sequence came from an adult in good health. Sequencing was performed on peripheral blood, taken on day 0 of MenACWY control vaccination. The CDR3 nucleotides read TGTGCCAGCAGCTTAGAAAACACAGATACGCAGTATTTT. It is translated as CASSLENTDTQYF.